These 20 T cell receptor beta chains originate from one sample sequenced in a study of T cells of healthy individuals (dated by TCRdb to between 2018 and 2020). Library preparation employed 5' RACE. The instrument given in TCRdb is Illumina MiSeq. TCRdb reprocessed the public reads (quality trimming at Q25 with fastp, clone calling with MiXCR) and kept in-frame beta chains. Entries that share a CDR3 protein sequence are merged under the most common genes and DNA. Here the sample has about 82,000 distinct CDR3 sequences; more than 4.5% occur a single time. Roughly 7.6% of the sample is held by the ten biggest clonotypes. The receptors were gathered from a female donor in good health.

Worth noting for this clonotype: This clone may be a read error of a much larger clone one base away. The chain uses TRBV4-2 and TRBJ2-1; D gene uncertain. The CDR3 loop spans 14 amino acids. Germline CDR1 LGHNA, CDR2 YNFKEQ. CDR3 region: CVSSQDSPYNEQFF. The CDR3 DNA is TGTGTCAGCAGCCAAGATTCCCCTTACAATGAGCAGTTCTTC.

This chain joins TRBV5-4 and TRBJ1-1; D not certain. This CDR3 has 14 amino acids. V lost 2 bases to trimming and J lost 0 bases, with 8 bases between them. The germline gives CDR1 SGHNT, CDR2 YYREEE (reference sequence). CDR3 sequence reads: CASSFRGMNTEAFF. In nucleotides, the CDR3 is TGTGCCAGCAGCTTCCGGGGTATGAACACTGAAGCTTTCTTT.

With regard to this clonotype: At one of its ends the junction is not consistent with the germline gene, which may arise from a read error. The V gene is TRBV7-2, the J gene TRBJ2-1, with D perhaps TRBD1 (6 bases). The CDR3 consists of 15 residues. The germline gives CDR1 SGHTA, CDR2 FQGNSA. The CDR3 protein is CVSSLKQGSYNEQFF. In DNA, the CDR3 is TGTGTCAGCAGCCTTAAACAGGGATCCTACAATGAGCAGTTCTTC.

This clonotype was seen a few times. The chain combines TRBV6-2 or TRBV6-3 with TRBJ2-6; D is ambiguous. From germline, CDR1 is MNHEY and CDR2 SVGEGT. Deletions cut 0 bases from V and 4 bases from J, with 4 bases between. This CDR3 region has 14 residues. In DNA, the CDR3 is TGTGCCAGCAGTTACTCCGGAGGGGCCAACGTCCTGACTTTC. Its protein product is CASSYSGGANVLTF.

This clonotype turned up a few times. The rearrangement links TRBV20-1 to TRBJ1-1; D is unclear. This CDR3 comprises 13 residues. Trimming shortened V by 3 bases and J by 1 base, and 9 bases separated the two germline ends. Germline assignment: CDR1 DFQATT and CDR2 SNEGSKA (reference sequence). DNA of the CDR3: TGCAGTGCTAGTGAACGGGCGAACACTGAAGCTTTCTTT. Its translation: CSASERANTEAFF.

The V and J genes are TRBV5-1 and TRBJ2-5, with TRBD2 matching over 7 bases. The germline V gene has CDR1 SGHRS and CDR2 YFSETQ. This CDR3 has 15 amino acids. The V and J ends lost 2 bases and 5 bases, in that order; junction bases with no gene match: 9. The CDR3 DNA sequence: TGCGCCAGCAGCTTCTCGACTAGCCCTGCCGAGACCCAGTACTTC. Residues: CASSFSTSPAETQYF.

This clonotype was counted ten times or more. The chain uses TRBV6-6 and TRBJ1-6; D call uncertain. Germline assignment: CDR1 MNHNY and CDR2 SVGAGI (reference sequence). CDR3 length: 18 amino acids. V gave up 0 bases and J gave up 2 bases, with 14 bases separating them. The CDR3 sequence is CASSYSRYTATYNSPLHF. DNA of the CDR3: TGTGCCAGCAGTTACTCGAGGTATACAGCTACCTATAATTCACCCCTCCACTTT.

For the CDR3, the DNA is TGTGCCTGGAGTGTACGGACAGCTGTTAACTATGGCTACACCTTC. Protein sequence: CAWSVRTAVNYGYTF. The V gene is TRBV30, the J gene TRBJ1-2; D is possibly TRBD1 (6 bases). V was cut by 0 bases and J by 1 base, with 12 bases left in between. The CDR3 has 15 residues. CDR1 is GTSNPN and CDR2 is SVGIG in the germline V gene (reference sequence).

In its sample, this clonotype was seen a few times. V gene TRBV14 combines with J gene TRBJ1-1; D is unclear. CDR3 length: 16 amino acids. V was clipped by 4 bases and J by 4 bases, with 19 bases between them. Per the germline V gene, CDR1 is SGHDN and CDR2 is FVKESK. CDR3 protein: CASSPRWGGGSTEAFF. The CDR3 DNA reads TGTGCCAGCAGCCCCCGGTGGGGTGGCGGGAGCACTGAAGCTTTCTTT.

There are a few counts of this clonotype. This chain joins TRBV11-2 and TRBJ1-5; TRBD1 agrees at 7 bases. This CDR3 comprises 19 residues. Germline V gene data show CDR1 as SGHAT and CDR2 as FQNNGV. V was pared by 1 base and J by 4 bases, with 16 bases of the junction left unmatched. CDR3 sequence reads: CASSLVAVGAGGGNQPQHF. Here the CDR3 DNA reads TGTGCCAGCAGCTTAGTGGCAGTCGGGGCAGGGGGGGGAAATCAGCCCCAGCATTTT. The full variable domain, completed using reference TRBV11-2 and TRBJ1-5, is EAGVAQSPRYKIIEKRQSVAFWCNPISGHATLYWYQQILGQGPKLLIQFQNNGVVDDSQLPKDRFSAERLKGVDSTLKIQPAKLEDSAVYLCASSLVAVGAGGGNQPQHFGDGTRLSIL.

The chain has TRBV28 and TRBJ1-5; 9 positions agree with TRBD1. The germline CDR1 and CDR2 sequences are MDHEN and SYDVKM. CDR3 length: 17 amino acids. After removal of 5 bases from V and 4 bases from J, the junction contained 12 bases not matched to a gene. Here the CDR3 reads CASSLTGTGTGNQPQHF. The CDR3 nucleotides read TGTGCCAGCAGTCTAACCGGGACAGGGACGGGGAATCAGCCCCAGCATTTT.

Many counts were recorded for this clonotype. The chain carries TRBV6-5 and TRBJ1-1; D is unclear. Deletions cut 3 bases from V and 0 bases from J, with 11 bases between. CDR1 is MNHEY and CDR2 is SVGAGI in the germline V gene. This CDR3 region has 15 residues. In DNA, the CDR3 is TGTGCCAGCAGTTATAGGTCACAGCTGAACACTGAAGCTTTCTTT. Its protein is CASSYRSQLNTEAFF.

There are many counts of this clonotype. The V and J genes are TRBV6-2 or TRBV6-3 and TRBJ1-1, with a weak D call TRBD1 (5 bases). V dropped 5 bases and J dropped 2 bases, with 9 bases sitting between them. This CDR3 is built from 13 residues. Germline CDR1 is MNHEY and CDR2 is SVGEGT. CDR3 region: CASSITGNTEAFF. CDR3 DNA: TGTGCCAGCAGTATTACAGGTAACACTGAAGCTTTCTTT.

This clonotype was seen more than once but under ten times. The chain is built from TRBV19 and TRBJ1-4; possible D gene TRBD1, 5 bases. This CDR3 has 14 amino acids. Trimming took 6 bases from V and 4 from J, leaving 12 bases between them. The germline gives CDR1 LNHDA, CDR2 SQIVND (reference sequence). The CDR3 bases are TGTGCCAGTAGACCGGGACGGAGTAATGAAAAACTGTTTTTT. Protein: CASRPGRSNEKLFF.

This clonotype was picked up many times. In DNA, the CDR3 is TGTGCCAGCAGTTTTACAGGAGGAAGGAGCAATCAGCCCCAGCATTTT. Translation gives CASSFTGGRSNQPQHF. V gene TRBV27 combines with J gene TRBJ1-5; tentatively, D is TRBD1 (5 bases). Germline CDR1 MNHEY, CDR2 SMNVEV (reference sequence). V was pared by 3 bases and J by 1 base, with 13 bases between. There are 16 residues in the CDR3.

This clonotype was observed a handful of times. The rearrangement uses TRBV29-1 and TRBJ2-3; maybe TRBD1 (5 bases). Trimming cost V 1 base and J 2 bases, with 13 bases left between them. Germline V gene lookup returns CDR1 SQVTM and CDR2 ANQGSEA. CDR3 length: 15 amino acids. The CDR3 nucleotides are TGCAGCGTTGAAGCTCAGGACACTCTCACAGATACGCAGTATTTT. Encoded protein: CSVEAQDTLTDTQYF.

In this sample, this clonotype turned up many times. The CDR3 nucleotides read TGCGCCAGCAGCCAAGATCGAAATCAGCCCCAGCATTTT. This gives the protein CASSQDRNQPQHF. The chain joins TRBV4-3 to TRBJ1-5; no definite D call. Trimming cost V 0 bases and J 4 bases, with 4 bases left between them. In germline, CDR1 is LGHNA, CDR2 YSLEER. The CDR3 loop spans 13 amino acids.

This clonotype was observed at least ten times. The rearrangement uses TRBV6-2 or TRBV6-3 and TRBJ2-3; 8 bases line up with TRBD2. V dropped 2 bases and J dropped 0; count of bases not matched to a gene: 16. The CDR3 has 20 residues. In germline, CDR1 is MNHEY, CDR2 SVGEGT. The CDR3 is CASSYEEGGTRRPSTDTQYF. The CDR3 bases are TGTGCCAGCAGTTACGAGGAAGGCGGGACTAGGCGACCCAGCACAGATACGCAGTATTTT.

Many counts were recorded for this clonotype. The chain employs TRBV29-1 and TRBJ2-1, with a weak D call TRBD2 (6 bases). CDR1 is SQVTM and CDR2 is ANQGSEA in the germline V gene. Trimming stripped 5 bases from V and 10 bases from J, with 15 bases between. The CDR3 loop spans 12 amino acids. The CDR3 region is CSVNPGAGEQFF. The CDR3 bases are TGCAGCGTTAACCCGGGAGCAGGGGAGCAGTTCTTC.

Worth noting for this clonotype: The conserved phenylalanine or tryptophan is not found at the CDR3 terminus, so this likely reflects a read error. The chain has TRBV27 and TRBJ1-5; D is unresolved. Per the germline V gene, CDR1 is MNHEY and CDR2 is SMNVEV (reference sequence). V was cut by 2 bases and J by 1 base, with 6 bases left in between. The CDR3 spans 14 residues. Written as DNA, the CDR3 is TGTGCCAGCAGTTTAGGAGGGAGCAATCAGCCCCAGCATTCT. This encodes CASSLGGSNQPQHS.